This T cell receptor beta chain stems from a study of T cell repertoires in cytomegalovirus infection. Study context: Through public TCR beta signatures, both CMV infection and matching HLA type were indicated.

CDR3 length: 15 amino acids. Germline assignment: CDR1 MNHEY and CDR2 SMNVEV (reference sequence). Germline trimming cut 7 bases from V and 4 bases from J; bases unmatched to any gene: 9. This clonotype was seen more than once but under ten times. The antigen is unknown. Notes on the study in general: There were HLA-C-restricted CMV-specific TCR beta clonotypes dominating the ex vivo response. CMV carriers with the relevant HLA were identified by cumulative public TCR beta family frequency.

TCRdb processed the reads anew with MiXCR; each CDR3 protein has one entry. The data hold roughly 200,000 distinct CDR3 sequences, with about 15% observed a single time. The TCR comes from a human donor in good health (CMV status not recorded). Some clones in this sample may be carry-over from other donors' samples. The sample was CD8+ T cells from PBMCs. The rearrangement links TRBV27 to TRBJ2-1; 8 bases agree with TRBD1. CDR3 residues: CASILWQGAYNEQFF. The CDR3 region has the DNA TGTGCCAGCATTCTTTGGCAGGGGGCTTACAATGAGCAGTTCTTC.